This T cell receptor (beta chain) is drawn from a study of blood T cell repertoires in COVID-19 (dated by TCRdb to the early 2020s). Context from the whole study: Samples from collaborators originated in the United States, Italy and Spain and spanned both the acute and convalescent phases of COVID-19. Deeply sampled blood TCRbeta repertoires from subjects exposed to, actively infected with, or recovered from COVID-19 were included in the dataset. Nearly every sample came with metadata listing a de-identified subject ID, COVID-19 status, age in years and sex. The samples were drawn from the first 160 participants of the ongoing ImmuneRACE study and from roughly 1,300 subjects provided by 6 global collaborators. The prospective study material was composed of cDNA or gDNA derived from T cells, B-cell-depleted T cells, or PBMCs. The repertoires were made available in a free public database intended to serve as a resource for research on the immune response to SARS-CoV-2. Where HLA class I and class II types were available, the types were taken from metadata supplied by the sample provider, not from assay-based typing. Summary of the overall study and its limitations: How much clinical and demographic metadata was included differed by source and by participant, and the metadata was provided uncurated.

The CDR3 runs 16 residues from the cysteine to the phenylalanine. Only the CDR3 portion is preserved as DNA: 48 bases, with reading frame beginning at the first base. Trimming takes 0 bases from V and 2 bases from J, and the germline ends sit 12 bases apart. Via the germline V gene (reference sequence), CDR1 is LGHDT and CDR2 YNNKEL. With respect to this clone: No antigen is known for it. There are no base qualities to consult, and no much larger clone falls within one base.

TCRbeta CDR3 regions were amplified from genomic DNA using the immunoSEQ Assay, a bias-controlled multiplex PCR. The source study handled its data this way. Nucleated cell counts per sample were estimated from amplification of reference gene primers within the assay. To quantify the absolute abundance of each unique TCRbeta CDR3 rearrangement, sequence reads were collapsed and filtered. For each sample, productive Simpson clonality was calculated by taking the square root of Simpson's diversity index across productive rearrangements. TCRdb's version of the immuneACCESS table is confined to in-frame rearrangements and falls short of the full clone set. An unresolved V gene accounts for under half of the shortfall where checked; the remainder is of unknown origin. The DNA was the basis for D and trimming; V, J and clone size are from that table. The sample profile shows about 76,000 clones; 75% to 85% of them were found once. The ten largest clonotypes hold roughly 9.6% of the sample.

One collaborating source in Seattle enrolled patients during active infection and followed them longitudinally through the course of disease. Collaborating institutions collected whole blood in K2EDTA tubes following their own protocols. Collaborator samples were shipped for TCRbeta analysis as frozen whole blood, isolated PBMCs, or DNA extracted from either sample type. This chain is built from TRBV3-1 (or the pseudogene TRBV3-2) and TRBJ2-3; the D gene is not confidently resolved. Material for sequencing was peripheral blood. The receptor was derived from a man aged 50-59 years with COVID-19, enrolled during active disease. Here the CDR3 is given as CASSQELAEPTDTQYF. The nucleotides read TGTGCCAGCAGCCAAGAGCTGGCGGAGCCCACAGATACGCAGTATTTT.